The 16 T cell receptor beta chains reported below all come from one sample, sequenced in a study of blood T cell repertoires in COVID-19. The data were produced by immunoSEQ multiplex PCR, yet TCRdb's version contains in-frame clones alone and is incomplete. The sample yields 250,000 to 300,000 clones, approximately 90% seen once. Sequenced input: peripheral blood. The receptors were sampled from a woman between 40 and 50 years old with acute or convalescent COVID-19.

CDR3 protein: CASSPRGLTGSPLHF. CDR3 in DNA: TGTGCCAGCAGCCCCAGGGGGTTAACCGGTTCACCCCTCCACTTT. The gene calls are TRBV2 and TRBJ1-6; 7 nucleotides line up with TRBD1. The CDR3 has 15 residues. V trimming: 6 bases; J trimming: 9 bases; junction bases outside the gene matches: 11. CDR1 and CDR2 (germline): SNHLY, FYNNEI.

This chain uses TRBV24-1 with TRBJ2-5; possibly TRBD1 for D (6 bases). Per germline, CDR1 KGHDR and CDR2 SFDVKD. V gave up 5 bases and J gave up 5 bases, with 11 bases separating them. This CDR3 is 13 amino acids long. The CDR3 loop is CATSAYRDETQYF. The CDR3 region has the DNA TGTGCCACCAGTGCCTACAGGGATGAGACCCAGTACTTC.

The gene calls are TRBV24-1 and TRBJ1-2; a weak D match, TRBD1 (5 bases). V was clipped by 4 bases and J by 2 bases, with 13 bases between them. Germline V CDR1 and CDR2: KGHDR, SFDVKD. The CDR3 runs to 15 residues. CDR3 loop: CATSDHDSGNYGYTF. The CDR3 nucleotides read TGTGCCACCAGTGACCATGACAGTGGCAACTATGGCTACACCTTC.

The rearrangement links TRBV6-4 to TRBJ1-1; the D gene is possibly TRBD1 (5 bases). The CDR3 has 14 residues. V was shortened by 0 bases and J by 1 base, with 6 bases between the two germline ends. Per the germline V gene, CDR1 is MRHNA and CDR2 is SNTAGT. The CDR3 coding sequence is TGTGCCAGCAGTGACTCGGGGCGGAACACTGAAGCTTTCTTT. Translation gives CASSDSGRNTEAFF.

The chain has TRBV4-1 and TRBJ1-2, with D unresolved. CDR3 length: 13 amino acids. V was cut by 4 bases and J by 5 bases, with 11 bases left in between. Germline assignment: CDR1 MGHRA and CDR2 YSYEKL. Here the CDR3 DNA reads TGCGCCAGCAGCCCGAACCCGGGTTATGGCTACACCTTC. Translation: CASSPNPGYGYTF.

The chain joins TRBV2 to TRBJ2-7; 10 bases align to TRBD2. This CDR3 contains 13 residues. After removal of 6 bases from V and 4 bases from J, the junction contained 3 bases not matched to a gene. Germline-derived CDR1 and CDR2 are SNHLY and FYNNEI. The CDR3 reads CASRTSGAYEQYV. The DNA for the CDR3 is TGTGCCAGCAGAACTAGCGGGGCATACGAGCAGTACGTC.

The rearrangement joins TRBV7-2 to TRBJ2-3; D unresolved. The V end was cut by 2 bases, the J end by 6 bases, with 9 bases between. Germline V gene sequence: CDR1 SGHTA, CDR2 FQGNSA. The CDR3 contains 13 residues. The CDR3 is CASSLILGDTQYF. The CDR3 DNA reads TGTGCCAGCAGCTTAATCCTCGGGGATACGCAGTATTTT.

The rearrangement links TRBV6-5 to TRBJ1-4; D gene uncertain. The CDR3 has 15 residues. CDR1 is MNHEY, CDR2 SVGAGI, per germline. The ends were cut back, 7 bases at V and 4 bases at J, with 16 bases in the middle. The CDR3 spells CASTAGPGSNEKLFF. The CDR3 bases are TGTGCCAGCACTGCGGGCCCCGGGAGTAATGAAAAACTGTTTTTT.

The chain combines TRBV27 with TRBJ1-2; 8 positions agree with TRBD1. Germline CDR1 is MNHEY and CDR2 is SMNVEV (reference sequence). The junction had 6 bases not matched to a gene; V was cut back by 2 bases and J by 4 bases. The CDR3 length is 15 residues. The DNA of the CDR3 is TGTGCCAGCAGTTTACGCCCCGACAGGGGCTATGGCTACACCTTC. Its protein product is CASSLRPDRGYGYTF.

A single count supports this clone. The chain has TRBV5-4 and TRBJ1-5; a possible D gene is TRBD1 (6 bases). The CDR3 is made up of 16 amino acids. The germline gives CDR1 SGHNT, CDR2 YYREEE (reference sequence). Deletions cut 4 bases from V and 0 bases from J, with 14 bases between. CDR3 in amino acids: CASSIRTDPSNQPQHF. For the CDR3, the DNA is TGTGCCAGCAGCATTCGGACAGACCCTAGCAATCAGCCCCAGCATTTT.

This clone was observed once. CDR3 protein: CASSAGQGSFTEAFF. DNA of the CDR3: TGTGCCAGCAGCGCGGGACAGGGGAGTTTCACTGAAGCTTTCTTT. This sequence joins TRBV5-8 and TRBJ1-1, with 10 bases that match TRBD1. Germline-derived CDR1 and CDR2 are SGHTS and YDEGEE. This CDR3 is 15 amino acids long. V dropped 4 bases and J dropped 4; count of bases not matched to a gene: 7.

The CDR3 here is CASSLLRLGGTEAFF. CDR3 DNA: TGCGCCAGCAGCCTTCTCAGACTTGGGGGGACTGAAGCTTTCTTT. This rearrangement joins TRBV5-1 to TRBJ1-1; TRBD1 might be the D (5 bases). Per germline, CDR1 SGHRS and CDR2 YFSETQ. The V gene lost 4 bases and the J gene lost 5 bases, with 18 bases spanning the gap. This CDR3 region has 15 residues.

This clone was found once. V gene TRBV24-1 combines with J gene TRBJ1-2; D not resolved. The germline gives CDR1 KGHDR, CDR2 SFDVKD. Trimming removed 4 bases from V and 4 bases from J, with 9 bases in between. The CDR3 runs 13 residues. CDR3 coding DNA: TGTGCCACCAGTGACAGGCTTCTCTATGGCTACACCTTC. Translated: CATSDRLLYGYTF.

The chain links TRBV7-2 to TRBJ1-2; no clear D. Germline-derived CDR1 and CDR2 are SGHTA and FQGNSA. The ends were cut back, 2 bases at V and 2 bases at J, with 18 bases in the middle. The CDR3 extends over 17 amino acids. The CDR3 DNA reads as TGTGCCAGCAGCTTAATGTTAAGAACACAGTTAAACTATGGCTACACCTTC. This encodes CASSLMLRTQLNYGYTF.

This chain uses TRBV10-1 with TRBJ2-5; D is possibly TRBD2 (5 bases). Germline CDR1 WNHNN, CDR2 SYGVQD (reference sequence). V lost 0 bases and J 4 bases, leaving 9 bases between the germline ends. The CDR3 contains 14 residues. The CDR3 loop is CASSESTGRETQYF. The DNA for the CDR3 is TGCGCCAGCAGTGAGTCAACGGGGAGAGAGACCCAGTACTTC.

Only a few counts were recorded for this clone. The gene calls are TRBV19 and TRBJ2-3, with TRBD2 matching over 14 bases. The CDR3 length is 17 residues. Germline values: CDR1 LNHDA, CDR2 SQIVND (reference sequence). V lost 5 bases and J lost 5; bases outside the gene matches: 9. This CDR3 is CASSVTSGGVLRDTQYF. The CDR3 DNA reads TGTGCCAGTAGTGTGACTAGCGGGGGGGTATTAAGAGATACGCAGTATTTT.